Below, one T cell receptor beta chain is given with its context. Its binding antigen is unknown. Per-base quality was not reported, and no clone a single base away is much larger than it. The data derive from a study of immune cell composition in non-small cell lung cancer (dated 2017 in TCRdb). About the investigation overall: Histologic subtype was assigned using H&E plus p63, CK5, Napsin A and TTF-1 immunohistochemistry, mainly lung adenocarcinoma or squamous cell carcinoma. The subtype comparisons left out a few tumour specimens with TCR-beta data because those specimens were rare histological subtypes. TCR-beta sequencing from Adaptive Biotechnologies was done on a few dozen paired sets of NSCLC tumour and non-adjacent lung specimens and on fewer than 30 tumour-only specimens. Supplementary cohort #1 consisted of more than 8 lung adenocarcinoma cases with paired tumour/lung TCR-beta sequencing and with TIL populations generated to assess tumour reactivity.

Genomic DNA was extracted with the QIAamp DNA kit from frozen aliquots of unsorted single-cell suspensions. Surgically resected non-small cell lung cancer tissue was used for the tumour samples. Tissues were received within 2 hours of resection and were immediately processed into single-cell suspensions. Tissue was mechanically dissociated and enzymatically digested with DNase I, collagenase I and hyaluronidase for roughly 32 minutes at 37 °C, then filtered and RBC-lysed. What the study reported, not specific to this receptor: No significant correlation was found between smoking pack-years and tumour TCR-beta clonality. The reactivity cohort contained only ten to eleven cases, and the tumour-reactive clones were not shown to have sequences in common with the dominant in vivo tumour-associated clones. Tumour-associated clones >0.5% occurred in nearly half of NSCLC cases: around 30% of adenocarcinomas versus around 75% of squamous carcinomas. Compared with lung adenocarcinoma tumours, lung squamous cell carcinoma showed significantly higher Top 10 clone scores and productive clonality. In nine to ten adenocarcinoma cases, a strong correlation was found between maximal tumour-associated clone frequency and TIL tumour reactivity, whereas no such correlation was found between overall clonality and TIL tumour reactivity.

TCR-beta CDR3 regions were amplified from genomic DNA by a two-step multiplex PCR, with the second step adding Illumina-compatible adaptors. As a commercial immunoSEQ service, TCR-beta immunosequencing was carried out on an Illumina platform. The source study handled its data this way. Two measures summarised the repertoires: productive clonality, and Top 10 Clones, meaning the percentage of T-cell templates coming from the ten most frequent sequences. Productive clonality had a range of 0 to 1, where 1 means a monoclonal population. Tumour-associated clones were defined as sequences comprising at least 0.1% of tumour T-cell templates but absent from matched non-adjacent lung, identified via log10 scatter plots. Student's t-tests were used for two-group comparisons, ANOVA for comparisons across stages, and linear regression for relationships, with analyses done in GraphPad Prism7 and R. The immuneACCESS repertoire file appears here via TCRdb, limited to in-frame rearrangements. These files lack a portion of the clones; in checked studies, under half of the deficit traces to unresolved V genes, and the cause of the others is not known. The V and J calls and clone size are taken from that table; D and trimming were inferred from the DNA. In all, the sample holds about 8,000 clones, and roughly 62% of those were seen once. More than 8% of the sample belongs to the ten largest clones.

Based on the germline V gene (reference sequence), the CDR1 and CDR2 sequences are GTSNPN and SVGIG. Measured from the cysteine to the phenylalanine, the CDR3 is 14 residues long. Here the CDR3 DNA is all that survives: 42 bases in frame from base 1. V trim: 5 bases; J trim: 3 bases; unmatched bases: 10. The V gene is TRBV30 and the J gene is TRBJ2-7; 7 middle bases align to TRBD2. Sequencing was carried out using lung tumor tissue. This clonotype originated in a human donor with non-small cell lung cancer. The CDR3 corresponds to CAWGSGIMGYEQYF. The nucleotides are TGTGCCTGGGGGAGCGGGATCATGGGCTACGAGCAGTACTTC.